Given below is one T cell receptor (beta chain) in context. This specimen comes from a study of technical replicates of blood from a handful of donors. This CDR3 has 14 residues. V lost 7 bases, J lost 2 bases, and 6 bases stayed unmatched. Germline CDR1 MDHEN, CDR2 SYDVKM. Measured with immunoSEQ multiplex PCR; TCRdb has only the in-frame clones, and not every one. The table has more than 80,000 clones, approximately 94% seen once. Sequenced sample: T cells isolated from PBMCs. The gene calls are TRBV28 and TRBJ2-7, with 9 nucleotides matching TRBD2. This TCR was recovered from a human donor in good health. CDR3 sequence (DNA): TGTGCCAGCACCGTTAGCGGGGGCACCTACGAGCAGTACTTC. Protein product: CASTVSGGTYEQYF.